This T cell receptor (beta chain) was documented in a study of PD-1 blockade in classical Hodgkin lymphoma. About the study: Intravenous infusions of nivolumab 3 mg/kg reached patients every 2 weeks. Whole-study findings and limits: The study found complete responders had baseline diversity similar to newly diagnosed patients. Before treatment, TCR diversity in newly diagnosed patients was reportedly lower than in healthy donors.

Concerning this clone: No antigen is known for it.

No patient escaped relapse after autologous stem cell transplantation, and brentuximab vedotin exposure varied. Profiled with immunoSEQ multiplex PCR; TCRdb holds only in-frame clones, not every one. The data show over 90,000 clones, 89% seen once. The sequence was obtained from a human donor with classical Hodgkin lymphoma. Specimen: peripheral blood mononuclear cells (PBMCs), collected before the second cycle of nivolumab.

Here the CDR3 reads CSQTSGGFTDTQYF. For the CDR3, the DNA is TGCAGCCAAACTAGCGGGGGCTTTACAGATACGCAGTATTTT. The chain links TRBV29-1 to TRBJ2-3; TRBD2 matches at 11 bases. Germline CDR1 reads SQVTM; CDR2 reads ANQGSEA. The CDR3 runs to 14 residues. Trimming at V came to 8 bases and at J to 3 bases, leaving 7 bases not matched to a gene.